This is a list of T cell receptor beta chains from one sample in a study of response to subunit inactivated influenza vaccine. TCRdb analysed the RT-PCR reads with MiXCR anew, one entry per CDR3 protein. The sample lists about 780,000 distinct CDR3 sequences, approximately 17% occurring once. The sequences come from PBMCs from blood, collected more than 4 days after vaccination. The receptor set was obtained from a man aged 45-65 years who received an inactivated influenza vaccine. Each CDR3 is given with its conserved first and last residue. The D gene is left open where the match is weak. Rows give clone size only sometimes, using once, few, many, or a class for an expanded clone.

d_call,clone_size,v_call,j_call,cdr3_aa,cdr3_nt
.,few,TRBV25-1,TRBJ1-2,CASSEWTGGYGYTF,TGTGCCAGCAGTGAATGGACGGGAGGTTATGGCTACACCTTC
.,few,TRBV10-3,TRBJ2-3,CAISEMVGARGDTQYF,TGTGCCATCAGTGAAATGGTCGGGGCCCGTGGAGATACGCAGTATTTT
.,few,TRBV4-3,TRBJ1-1,CASSQDWTGRMNTEAFF,TGCGCCAGCAGCCAAGATTGGACGGGACGAATGAACACTGAAGCTTTCTTT
.,.,TRBV20-1,TRBJ1-1,CSANSLMNTEAFF,TGCAGTGCCAACAGCCTCATGAACACTGAAGCTTTCTTT
.,.,TRBV27,TRBJ2-2,CASSLSAQTFEVAGELFF,TGTGCCAGCAGTTTATCTGCACAGACGTTCGAGGTGGCCGGGGAGCTGTTTTTT
TRBD1,few,TRBV4-3,TRBJ1-3,CASSQESQGIGNTIYF,TGCGCCAGCAGCCAGGAGTCACAGGGGATCGGAAACACCATATATTTT
.,.,TRBV29-1,TRBJ2-3,CSVGTRVSTDTQYF,TGCAGCGTGGGTACTAGGGTTAGTACAGATACGCAGTATTTT
.,.,TRBV6-1,TRBJ1-4,CASRDSGSSNEKLFF,TGTGCCAGCAGGGATAGCGGGTCCTCTAATGAAAAACTGTTTTTT
.,.,TRBV6-6,TRBJ2-7,CASSYDDGYEQYF,TGTGCCAGCAGTTACGACGATGGCTACGAGCAGTACTTC
.,few,TRBV4-3,TRBJ2-1,CASSQDPGNYNEQFF,TGCGCCAGCAGCCAAGATCCCGGGAACTACAATGAGCAGTTCTTC
TRBD2,.,TRBV5-1,TRBJ2-2,CASSLDPGGAATGELFF,TGCGCCAGCAGCTTGGATCCCGGGGGGGCCGCCACCGGGGAGCTGTTTTTT
.,.,TRBV4-3,TRBJ1-1,CASSQDFLSVPKKNTEAFF,TGCGCCAGCAGCCAAGATTTCCTTTCCGTTCCTAAGAAAAACACTGAAGCTTTCTTT
TRBD1,.,TRBV12-3/TRBV12-4,TRBJ2-5,CASSSNRGHRETQYF,TGTGCCAGCAGTTCGAACAGGGGGCACCGGGAGACCCAGTACTTC
TRBD2,.,TRBV20-1,TRBJ2-1,CSAGGGLAYNEQFF,TGCAGTGCTGGTGGGGGACTAGCCTACAATGAGCAGTTCTTC
.,few,TRBV5-1,TRBJ1-2,CASSPAPGNQYGYTF,TGCGCCAGCAGCCCCGCGCCGGGGAATCAGTATGGCTACACCTTC
.,few,TRBV28,TRBJ2-1,CASSVSATYNEQFF,TGTGCCAGCAGTGTCAGCGCGACTTACAATGAGCAGTTCTTC
.,few,TRBV12-3/TRBV12-4,TRBJ1-1,CASSPYEGGNTEAFF,TGTGCCAGCAGTCCATACGAAGGGGGGAACACTGAAGCTTTCTTT
.,.,TRBV20-1,TRBJ2-3,CSARVGQPRDTQYF,TGCAGTGCTAGAGTGGGCCAACCCCGGGATACGCAGTATTTT
.,few,TRBV6-2/TRBV6-3,TRBJ2-7,CAQTRDHYEQYF,TGTGCCCAAACCCGGGACCACTACGAGCAGTACTTC
.,.,TRBV10-2,TRBJ2-1,CASSEVRGEQFF,TGCGCCAGCAGCGAGGTCAGGGGAGAGCAGTTCTTC
.,.,TRBV12-3/TRBV12-4,TRBJ1-2,CASKPQGSGYTF,TGTGCCAGCAAACCCCAGGGGTCTGGCTACACCTTC
.,.,TRBV7-9,TRBJ2-1,CASSQWAGSNEQFF,TGTGCCAGCAGCCAGTGGGCTGGGAGCAATGAGCAGTTCTTC
.,few,TRBV29-1,TRBJ2-7,CSVLISSYEQYF,TGCAGCGTTTTAATTAGCTCCTACGAGCAGTACTTC
TRBD1,few,TRBV2,TRBJ2-7,CASGLDRGTYEQYF,TGTGCCAGCGGCCTGGACAGGGGTACGTACGAGCAGTACTTC
.,few,TRBV20-1,TRBJ2-1,CSPGEQFF,TGCAGCCCGGGTGAGCAGTTCTTC
TRBD1,few,TRBV12-3/TRBV12-4,TRBJ1-1,CASRTYRGPEAFF,TGTGCCAGCAGAACGTACAGGGGTCCTGAAGCTTTCTTT
TRBD1,few,TRBV7-3,TRBJ2-3,CASSMTGSGSDTQYF,TGTGCCAGCAGCATGACAGGGAGTGGGTCAGATACGCAGTATTTT
TRBD1,few,TRBV20-1,TRBJ1-5,CSARVAGGPYSNQPQHF,TGCAGTGCTAGAGTGGCAGGGGGCCCTTATAGCAATCAGCCCCAGCATTTT
TRBD2,.,TRBV18,TRBJ2-1,CASSLRASGDHNEQFF,TGTGCCAGCTCACTACGGGCTAGCGGGGACCACAATGAGCAGTTCTTC
TRBD1,many,TRBV10-3,TRBJ2-7,CATLSTGTGGGEQYF,TGTGCCACCCTTTCCACCGGGACAGGGGGCGGCGAGCAGTACTTC
.,.,TRBV15,TRBJ2-5,CATSRKYDSQETQYF,TGTGCCACCAGCAGAAAATATGACAGTCAAGAGACCCAGTACTTC
.,.,TRBV11-1,TRBJ2-6,CASSLVLLSGNTGANVLTF,TGTGCCAGCAGCTTAGTTCTTCTCTCGGGCAATACTGGGGCCAACGTCCTGACTTTC
.,.,TRBV24-1,TRBJ2-3,CATSTYRATDTQYF,TGTGCCACCAGTACTTACAGGGCGACAGATACGCAGTATTTT
TRBD2,.,TRBV6-5,TRBJ2-7,CASSFLGGGRGGEQYF,TGTGCCAGCAGTTTCCTGGGGGGGGGTAGGGGTGGCGAGCAGTACTTC
.,many,TRBV10-3,TRBJ2-3,CAISAGRESTDTQYF,TGTGCCATCAGTGCGGGACGGGAGTCGACAGATACGCAGTATTTT
TRBD1,few,TRBV9,TRBJ2-2,CASSKTGTERGGELFF,TGTGCCAGCAGCAAGACCGGGACAGAAAGAGGCGGGGAGCTGTTTTTT
TRBD2,many,TRBV9,TRBJ2-3,CASSGQREEGTDTQYF,TGTGCCAGCAGCGGCCAGCGGGAGGAGGGCACAGATACGCAGTATTTT
.,.,TRBV6-1,TRBJ2-5,CASRRHTPMGETQYF,TGTGCCAGCAGGAGACACACTCCTATGGGGGAGACCCAGTACTTC
.,.,TRBV12-3/TRBV12-4,TRBJ1-4,CASSPGSLLAF,TGTGCCAGCAGTCCTGGGTCCCTCTTAGCTTTT
.,few,TRBV20-1,TRBJ1-5,CSARDMAGRSNQPQHF,TGCAGTGCTAGAGATATGGCAGGTCGAAGCAATCAGCCCCAGCATTTT
TRBD1,.,TRBV2,TRBJ1-2,CASSDVLGGSYGYTF,TGTGCCAGCAGTGATGTATTAGGGGGCAGCTATGGCTACACCTTC
TRBD1,.,TRBV4-1,TRBJ2-7,CASSQIQGARYEQYF,TGCGCCAGCAGCCAAATACAGGGGGCGAGGTACGAGCAGTACTTC
TRBD1,few,TRBV20-1,TRBJ1-1,CSAYRQGASNTEAFF,TGCAGTGCTTACCGACAGGGGGCTTCGAACACTGAAGCTTTCTTT
TRBD2,many,TRBV7-3,TRBJ2-2,CASSLTPTVSGTNTGELFF,TGTGCCAGCAGCTTAACGCCAACCGTAAGCGGGACTAACACCGGGGAGCTGTTTTTT
TRBD2,.,TRBV7-2,TRBJ2-7,CASSGLGGRAPYEQYF,TGTGCCAGCAGCGGTTTGGGCGGGAGGGCCCCCTACGAGCAGTACTTC
TRBD2,once,TRBV30,TRBJ2-1,CAWRLGTSGGYNEQFF,TGTGCCTGGAGGTTGGGGACTAGCGGGGGATACAATGAGCAGTTCTTC